These 17 T cell receptor beta chains were all obtained from the same sample, sequenced in a study of Graves' ophthalmopathy and Graves' hyperthyroidism. RNA served as the template for amplifying TCR beta CDR3 regions. RT-PCR in the first round used HTBI primers; a second-round multiplex PCR followed. TCRdb re-derived calls from the multiplex PCR reads in MiXCR, one entry per CDR3 protein. The profile shows some 200,000 distinct CDR3 sequences, around 30% of them singletons. The sequenced sample consisted of peripheral blood. Receptor source: a man aged 45-65 years with Graves' ophthalmopathy.

This clonotype was found many times. The rearrangement joins TRBV12-3 or TRBV12-4 to TRBJ1-2, with a tentative D call TRBD1 (5 bases). The CDR3 loop spans 14 amino acids. V was trimmed by 6 bases and J by 8 bases, leaving 19 bases between them. The CDR3 nucleotides are TGTGCCAGCAGGGCAGGGTCGGCTATGGGGGGCTACACCTTC. Its translation: CASRAGSAMGGYTF.

The V call is TRBV7-8, the J call TRBJ1-2; D unclear. The CDR3 is 13 residues long. Trimming took 8 bases from V and 0 from J, leaving 10 bases between them. Germline CDR1 SGHVS, CDR2 FQNEAQ. The CDR3 nucleotides read TGTGCCAGCGGTGAATATGCTAACTATGGCTACACCTTC. It is translated as CASGEYANYGYTF.

The chain recombines TRBV12-3 or TRBV12-4 with TRBJ2-7; a weak D match, TRBD1 (6 bases). Trimming left V 2 bases short and J 2 bases short, with 19 bases between. The CDR3 runs 17 residues. This CDR3 is CASSLRTTGTHTYEQYF. Here the CDR3 DNA reads TGTGCCAGCAGTTTACGCACGACCGGGACACACACCTACGAGCAGTACTTC.

This clonotype has ten or more counts. The chain has TRBV6-2 or TRBV6-3 and TRBJ2-7; 8 bases line up with TRBD1. In germline, CDR1 is MNHEY, CDR2 SVGEGT. CDR3 size: 13 residues. The V segment lost 4 bases and the J segment 6 bases; nucleotides outside the gene matches: 5. CDR3 in amino acids: CASSSDRDGEQYF. The CDR3 coding sequence is TGTGCCAGCAGTTCGGACAGGGATGGCGAGCAGTACTTC.

This chain joins TRBV14 and TRBJ1-1, with D uncertain. This CDR3 spans 13 amino acids. Germline CDR1 is SGHDN and CDR2 is FVKESK. The V gene lost 0 bases and the J gene lost 10 bases, with 12 bases spanning the gap. The CDR3, as DNA: TGTGCCAGCAGCCAAGATGGTAGGGATCCAGCTTTCTTT. It is translated as CASSQDGRDPAFF.

This clonotype appeared many times. The gene calls are TRBV12-3 or TRBV12-4 and TRBJ1-1, with 9 bases matching TRBD1. V shed 6 bases, J shed 5 bases, and the junction held 10 bases outside the gene matches. The CDR3 extends over 15 amino acids. Written as DNA, the CDR3 is TGTGCCAGCAGCAAAACAGGGGGCGTTCGTACTGAAGCTTTCTTT. Encoded protein: CASSKTGGVRTEAFF.

This clonotype was counted at least ten times. The V call is TRBV27, the J call TRBJ2-5; TRBD2 agrees at 11 bases. Germline V CDR1 and CDR2: MNHEY, SMNVEV (reference sequence). This CDR3 comprises 17 residues. V lost 6 bases to trimming and J lost 7 bases; unmatched junction nucleotides: 16. Here the CDR3 DNA reads TGTGCCAGCAGCGGGATAGCGGGAGGGACATTCTATCCGACCCAGTACTTC. Translating it yields CASSGIAGGTFYPTQYF.

The sample holds many counts of this clonotype. This chain connects TRBV19 to TRBJ2-5; TRBD2 is a possible D gene (6 bases). The germline gives CDR1 LNHDA, CDR2 SQIVND (reference sequence). The CDR3 is 12 residues long. Trimming removed 3 bases from V and 7 bases from J, with 9 bases in between. The CDR3 loop is CASSMVEGTQYF. CDR3 nucleotides: TGTGCCAGTAGTATGGTGGAGGGGACCCAGTACTTC. Full variable domain (missing parts from reference TRBV19 and TRBJ2-5): DGGITQSPKYLFRKEGQNVTLSCEQNLNHDAMYWYRQDPGQGLRLIYYSQIVNDFQKGDIAEGYSVSREKKESFPLTVTSAQKNPTAFYLCASSMVEGTQYFGPGTRLLVL.

This clonotype was counted at least ten times. The chain is built from TRBV20-1 and TRBJ2-5, with D perhaps TRBD1 (6 bases). CDR1 and CDR2 (germline): DFQATT, SNEGSKA (reference sequence). This CDR3 has 13 residues. V shed 6 bases and J shed 3 bases, with 14 bases lying between them. The CDR3 loop reads CSAQRGIEETQYF. The CDR3 bases are TGCAGTGCCCAAAGGGGGATCGAAGAGACCCAGTACTTC.

This clonotype was observed at least ten times. The rearrangement joins TRBV7-9 to TRBJ2-7; D is ambiguous. Germline assignment: CDR1 SEHNR and CDR2 FQNEAQ (reference sequence). This CDR3 region has 14 residues. V lost 5 bases, J lost 6 bases, and 17 bases lay in between. CDR3: CASSPQDQAGEQYF. CDR3 nucleotide sequence: TGTGCCAGCAGCCCTCAAGACCAGGCTGGCGAGCAGTACTTC.

This clonotype was detected many times. The chain is built from TRBV6-5 and TRBJ2-5, with 10 bases fitting TRBD2. Germline CDR1 MNHEY, CDR2 SVGAGI. The CDR3 has 13 residues. J lost 5 bases, V lost 4 bases, and 1 base had no gene match. The chain's CDR3 is CASSLTSGETQYF. CDR3 nucleotides: TGTGCCAGCAGTTTGACTAGCGGGGAGACCCAGTACTTC.

This rearrangement joins TRBV6-5 to TRBJ1-1; D unclear. Germline V gene lookup returns CDR1 MNHEY and CDR2 SVGAGI. CDR3 length equals 13 residues. V dropped 4 bases and J dropped 4 bases, with 10 bases sitting between them. The CDR3, as DNA: TGTGCCAGCAGTTTGGACTGGAGCACTGAAGCTTTCTTT. Translated: CASSLDWSTEAFF.

This clonotype was observed a few times. J is TRBJ2-5 and V is TRBV27, with 10 positions matching TRBD1. Looked up from germline, CDR1 is MNHEY and CDR2 is SMNVEV (reference sequence). The V segment lost 5 bases and the J segment 5 bases; nucleotides outside the gene matches: 11. This CDR3 is 16 amino acids long. The CDR3 region has the DNA TGTGCCAGCAGTCCCCTATGGACAGGGGGAAGGGAGACCCAGTACTTC. This translates into CASSPLWTGGRETQYF.

This clonotype occurred many times. This chain connects TRBV5-1 to TRBJ2-2; TRBD2 agrees at 7 bases. Unmatched junction bases numbered 4, after V lost 1 base and J lost 4 bases. The CDR3 loop spans 15 amino acids. Germline CDR1 SGHRS, CDR2 YFSETQ. CDR3 amino acids: CASSLRGSGTGELFF. CDR3 DNA sequence: TGCGCCAGCAGCTTGCGCGGGAGTGGCACCGGGGAGCTGTTTTTT.

This clonotype was seen many times. This chain links TRBV4-1 with TRBJ1-6; D is undetermined. Germline CDR1 MGHRA, CDR2 YSYEKL. Trimming removed 1 base from V and 9 bases from J, with 10 bases in between. CDR3 size: 14 residues. As DNA, the CDR3 is TGCGCCAGCAGCCAAGGACTTGGAGCTTCACCCCTCCACTTT. Translating gives CASSQGLGASPLHF.

The chain employs TRBV19 and TRBJ1-2; the match to TRBD1 covers 8 bases. CDR1 and CDR2 from the germline V gene are LNHDA and SQIVND (reference sequence). With 7 bases clipped from V and 3 bases from J, the junction kept 7 bases outside the gene matches. The CDR3 has 14 amino acids. The DNA for the CDR3 is TGTGCCAGTACACGACAGGGGCTGTACTATGGCTACACCTTC. This sequence encodes CASTRQGLYYGYTF.

This clonotype came up many times. CDR3 nucleotide sequence: TGTGCCAGCAGCCCTAGAGGGCCCACTCCGAACCCCCTCCACTTT. Its translation is CASSPRGPTPNPLHF. The V gene is TRBV7-8, the J gene TRBJ1-6; D gene unclear. Trimming took 5 bases from V and 13 from J, leaving 21 bases between them. Germline V gene lookup returns CDR1 SGHVS and CDR2 FQNEAQ. The CDR3 length is 15 residues. The full variable domain, with the rest looked up from reference TRBV7-8 and TRBJ1-6, is GAGVSQSPRYKVAKRGQDVALRCDPISGHVSLFWYQQALGQGPEFLTYFQNEAQLDKSGLPSDRFFAERPEGSVSTLKIQRTQQEDSAVYLCASSPRGPTPNPLHFGNGTRLTVT.